A selection of T cell receptor beta chains follows, all from one sample in a study of cytomegalovirus exposure and HLA in healthy donors. The method was immunoSEQ multiplex PCR; TCRdb's version includes in-frame clones alone and lacks a portion of them. The table counts tens of thousands of clones; roughly 4% lies in the top ten. Input material: PBMCs. These receptors came from a male donor in good health and CMV-seronegative. Each CDR3 is given with its conserved first and last residue. The order of the fields is V gene, D gene, J gene, CDR3 DNA, CDR3 protein. D genes are given only for firm matches.

V gene: TRBV7-3
D gene: TRBD1
J gene: TRBJ1-1
CDR3 DNA: TGTGCCAGCAGCCCAACTACCGGGACAGCAAGACCCAACACTGAAGCTTTCTTT
CDR3 protein: CASSPTTGTARPNTEAFF

V gene: TRBV27
D gene: -
J gene: TRBJ2-3
CDR3 DNA: TGTGCCAGCAGTTTCTCCGGGATTACGGGTGATACGCAGTATTTT
CDR3 protein: CASSFSGITGDTQYF

V gene: TRBV6-4
D gene: -
J gene: TRBJ2-5
CDR3 DNA: TGTGCCAGCAGTGATGACCTCGGGGAGACCCAGTACTTC
CDR3 protein: CASSDDLGETQYF

V gene: TRBV7-8
D gene: -
J gene: TRBJ1-6
CDR3 DNA: TGTGCCAGCAGCTTAGAGGCAGGGAAGAACTCACCCCTCCACTTT
CDR3 protein: CASSLEAGKNSPLHF

V gene: TRBV10-3
D gene: TRBD2
J gene: TRBJ2-7
CDR3 DNA: TGTGCCATCAGTGAGTATCCGACAGCGGGAAGCTCCTACGAGCAGTACTTC
CDR3 protein: CAISEYPTAGSSYEQYF

V gene: TRBV6-5
D gene: -
J gene: TRBJ1-2
CDR3 DNA: TGTGCCAGCAGTTTAACAGGGACTAACTATGGCTACACCTTC
CDR3 protein: CASSLTGTNYGYTF

V gene: TRBV7-9
D gene: -
J gene: TRBJ2-7
CDR3 DNA: TGTGCCAGCAGCCAGAGGGCAGACTCCTACGAGCAGTACTTC
CDR3 protein: CASSQRADSYEQYF

V gene: TRBV12-1
D gene: -
J gene: TRBJ1-2
CDR3 DNA: TGTGCCAGCAGCTCCCCGGGAGGTGGCTACACCTTC
CDR3 protein: CASSSPGGGYTF

V gene: TRBV4-1
D gene: TRBD2
J gene: TRBJ2-5
CDR3 DNA: TGCGCCAGCAGCCAAGTAGTCGGACTAGCGGGGGGCCTAGAGACCCAGTACTTC
CDR3 protein: CASSQVVGLAGGLETQYF

V gene: TRBV6-5
D gene: -
J gene: TRBJ2-1
CDR3 DNA: TGTGCCAGCAGCCCTTGGACTGTTGACGGTGAGCAGTTCTTC
CDR3 protein: CASSPWTVDGEQFF

V gene: TRBV30
D gene: TRBD1
J gene: TRBJ2-3
CDR3 DNA: TGTGCCGGGAGTGTACGGACAGGGGTTGCAGATACGCAGTATTTT
CDR3 protein: CAGSVRTGVADTQYF

V gene: TRBV5-1
D gene: TRBD2
J gene: TRBJ2-3
CDR3 DNA: TGCGCCAGCAGCTTGGGCGGGGGGTCCACAGATACGCAGTATTTT
CDR3 protein: CASSLGGGSTDTQYF

V gene: TRBV4-3
D gene: -
J gene: TRBJ1-1
CDR3 DNA: TGCGCCAGCAGCCAAGGGGGGGGTATCACTGAAGCTTTCTTT
CDR3 protein: CASSQGGGITEAFF

V gene: TRBV30
D gene: TRBD1
J gene: TRBJ2-4
CDR3 DNA: TGCGCCTGGGGGACAGGGGGATCCAAAAACATTCAGTACTTC
CDR3 protein: CAWGTGGSKNIQYF

V gene: TRBV7-9
D gene: -
J gene: TRBJ2-5
CDR3 DNA: TGTGCCAGTCAAAGGGGCCAAGAGACCCAGTACTTC
CDR3 protein: CASQRGQETQYF

V gene: TRBV7-2
D gene: -
J gene: TRBJ2-1
CDR3 DNA: TGTGCCAGCAGCTTGGTTACCTCCAGGGATGAGCAGTTCTTC
CDR3 protein: CASSLVTSRDEQFF

V gene: TRBV5-4
D gene: -
J gene: TRBJ1-1
CDR3 DNA: TGTGCCAGAAGCCAGGGCTCCCAAGCTTTCTTT
CDR3 protein: CARSQGSQAFF

V gene: TRBV25-1
D gene: TRBD1
J gene: TRBJ2-7
CDR3 DNA: TGTGCCAGCAGTGAAAGGCAGGGGGCGGCGTACGAGCAGTACTTC
CDR3 protein: CASSERQGAAYEQYF

V gene: TRBV7-2
D gene: -
J gene: TRBJ1-5
CDR3 DNA: TGTGCCAGCAGCTTAGGGGGGGGGAATTGGGATCAGAGGCATTTT
CDR3 protein: CASSLGGGNWDQRHF

V gene: TRBV18
D gene: TRBD1
J gene: TRBJ1-2
CDR3 DNA: TGTGCCAGCTCCCCCCGACAGGGGGCCGAAGGCTACACCTTC
CDR3 protein: CASSPRQGAEGYTF

V gene: TRBV27
D gene: -
J gene: TRBJ1-2
CDR3 DNA: TGTGCCAGCAGTCCCAAGGGAGGGAACTATGGCTACACCTTC
CDR3 protein: CASSPKGGNYGYTF

V gene: TRBV7-6
D gene: -
J gene: TRBJ1-1
CDR3 DNA: TGTGCCAGCAGCCCGCTTCCTATGAACACTGAAGCTTTCTTT
CDR3 protein: CASSPLPMNTEAFF

V gene: TRBV5-5
D gene: -
J gene: TRBJ2-3
CDR3 DNA: TGTGCCAGCAGCTTGTGGTTCGGAGGGCCGACAGATACGCAGTATTTT
CDR3 protein: CASSLWFGGPTDTQYF

V gene: TRBV5-1
D gene: -
J gene: TRBJ1-1
CDR3 DNA: TGCGCCAGCAGCTCCAGCGGGGGGGGCACTGAAGCTTTCTTT
CDR3 protein: CASSSSGGGTEAFF

V gene: TRBV13
D gene: -
J gene: TRBJ1-1
CDR3 DNA: TGTGCCAGCATAAGGATTGGGGGCGATACTGAAGCTTTCTTT
CDR3 protein: CASIRIGGDTEAFF

V gene: TRBV7-9
D gene: -
J gene: TRBJ1-4
CDR3 DNA: TGTGCCAGCAGCTTAGGGTTAGTCGAACAACTGTTTTTT
CDR3 protein: CASSLGLVEQLFF

V gene: TRBV15
D gene: TRBD1
J gene: TRBJ2-7
CDR3 DNA: TGTGCCACCAGCAGGAACGGACAGGGCTACGAGCAGTACTTC
CDR3 protein: CATSRNGQGYEQYF

V gene: TRBV9
D gene: -
J gene: TRBJ2-5
CDR3 DNA: TGTGCCAGCAGCCTTAGCGATAGGGTTGAGACCCAGTACTTC
CDR3 protein: CASSLSDRVETQYF

V gene: TRBV19
D gene: -
J gene: TRBJ2-1
CDR3 DNA: TGTGCCAGTAGTATTACACAGAATTACAATGAGCAGTTCTTC
CDR3 protein: CASSITQNYNEQFF